The T cell receptor (beta chain) described here comes from a study of CD4 T cells in relation to SARS-CoV-2 and coronaviruses. The protocol was immunoSEQ multiplex PCR, while the TCRdb copy is restricted to in-frame clones and leaves out a portion. This sample has 25,000 to 30,000 clones, with 76% found just once. CDR1 GTSNPN and CDR2 SVGIG come from the germline V gene (reference sequence). Deletions cut 2 bases from V and 3 bases from J, with 10 bases between. The CDR3 sequence is 13 residues long. Unexposed donor CD4+ T cells date from 2011-2018, before the COVID-19 pandemic. Isolation of CD4+ T cells took place after about 9 days in culture. Worth noting for this clone: Its matching antigen is unknown.

This sequence originates from a human donor in good health. The sequenced sample was CD4+ T cells from PBMCs, cultured in vitro. The genes are TRBV30 and TRBJ1-2; D is unclear. In DNA form, the CDR3 reads TGTGCCTGGAGTCCTTCGGGTGACTATGGCTACACCTTC. It yields the protein CAWSPSGDYGYTF.